A single sample gave rise to the 6 T cell receptor beta chains below, sequenced in a study of human T cells and chemical hapten exposure. Time point in this sample: pre-sensitization, week 0. Regarding treatment: therapeutic diphenylcyclopropenone sensitization with weekly scalp DPC. In TCRdb, the RACE reads were re-called with MiXCR into one record per CDR3 protein. The sample has about 80,000 distinct CDR3 sequences; about 14% are singletons. This specimen was whole blood, taken in connection with sensitization to the hapten diphenylcyclopropenone (DPC). The source of these receptors is a woman aged 45-65 years with alopecia areata. Some clones in this sample may be carry-over from other donors' samples.

The rearrangement joins TRBV29-1 to TRBJ2-1; D is uncertain. Germline CDR1 SQVTM, CDR2 ANQGSEA. V lost 4 bases and J lost 9, with 10 bases in between. The CDR3 consists of 11 residues. This CDR3 reads CSVAVASEQFF. The CDR3 nucleotides are TGCAGCGTTGCGGTAGCCTCTGAGCAGTTCTTC.

The chain has TRBV14 and TRBJ1-1; D possibly corresponds to TRBD1 (6 bases). Germline-derived CDR1 and CDR2 are SGHDN and FVKESK. V was shortened by 2 bases and J by 4 bases, with 8 bases between the two germline ends. The CDR3 loop spans 13 amino acids. In DNA form, the CDR3 reads TGTGCCAGCAGCCAAACAGGGTCCACTGAAGCTTTCTTT. Translation gives CASSQTGSTEAFF.

This sequence joins TRBV7-2 and TRBJ2-1; maybe TRBD2 (6 bases). The CDR3 is made up of 17 amino acids. CDR1 and CDR2 (germline): SGHTA, FQGNSA. V was shortened by 3 bases and J by 0 bases, with 15 bases between the two germline ends. CDR3 region: CASSFRGAASSYNEQFF. The CDR3 coding sequence is TGTGCCAGCAGCTTCCGCGGGGCCGCTAGCTCCTACAATGAGCAGTTCTTC.

This clonotype was counted a few times. The V gene is TRBV18, the J gene TRBJ1-4; D unclear. The germline V gene has CDR1 KGHSH and CDR2 LQKENI. The length of the CDR3 is 13 residues. The V end was cut by 5 bases, the J end by 5 bases, with 9 bases between. The CDR3 is CASSGTRNEKLFF. CDR3 DNA sequence: TGTGCCAGCTCAGGCACTCGGAATGAAAAACTGTTTTTT.

Details on this clonotype: Because it lacks the conserved phenylalanine or tryptophan at the end, this CDR3 is likely a read error. This chain connects TRBV25-1 to TRBJ1-2, with TRBD1 identical over 7 bases. The length of the CDR3 is 12 residues. The V and J ends lost 5 bases and 11 bases, in that order; junction bases with no gene match: 8. The germline CDR1 and CDR2 sequences are MGHDK and SYGVNS. The CDR3 DNA reads as TGTGCCAGCAGTCCCCAGGGGGTTGTTTACACCTGC. Translation gives CASSPQGVVYTC.

The V and J genes are TRBV14 and TRBJ1-1; D uncertain. V dropped 1 base and J dropped 5 bases, with 20 bases sitting between them. The CDR3 is made up of 17 amino acids. CDR1 and CDR2 from the germline V gene are SGHDN and FVKESK. As DNA, the CDR3 is TGTGCCAGCAGCCAAGGGCTTCGATTAACTAAAATGACTGAAGCTTTCTTT. Protein: CASSQGLRLTKMTEAFF.